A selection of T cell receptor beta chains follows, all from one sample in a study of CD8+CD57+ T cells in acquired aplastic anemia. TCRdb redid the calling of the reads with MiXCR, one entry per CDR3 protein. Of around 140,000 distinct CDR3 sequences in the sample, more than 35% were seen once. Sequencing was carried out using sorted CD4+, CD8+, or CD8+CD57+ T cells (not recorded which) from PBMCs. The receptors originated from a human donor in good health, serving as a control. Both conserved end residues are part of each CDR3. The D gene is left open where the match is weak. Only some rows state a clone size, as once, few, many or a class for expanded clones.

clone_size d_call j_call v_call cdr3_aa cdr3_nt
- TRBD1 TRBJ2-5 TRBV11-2 CASSLRGTGTGETQYF TGTGCCAGCAGCCTCAGGGGGACAGGGACGGGGGAGACCCAGTACTTC
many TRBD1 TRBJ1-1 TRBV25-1 CASKTGENTEAFF TGTGCCAGCAAGACAGGGGAGAACACTGAAGCTTTCTTT
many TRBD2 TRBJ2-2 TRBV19 CASSDRPALAPELFF TGTGCCAGTAGTGATAGACCCGCACTAGCGCCGGAGCTGTTTTTT
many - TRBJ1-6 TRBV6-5 CASSYSNADSPLHF TGTGCCAGCAGTTACTCGAATGCGGATTCACCCCTCCACTTT
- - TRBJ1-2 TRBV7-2 CASSYTSGYTF TGTGCCAGCAGCTACACTAGCGGGTACACCTTC
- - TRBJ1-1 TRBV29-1 CSVGRALNTEAFF TGCAGCGTTGGCAGGGCCTTGAACACTGAAGCTTTCTTT
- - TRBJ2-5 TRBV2 CASSFDSVQPQYF TGTGCCAGCAGCTTTGACAGTGTGCAGCCCCAGTACTTC
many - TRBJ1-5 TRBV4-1 CASSRGLAQPQHF TGCGCCAGCAGCCGGGGACTTGCTCAGCCCCAGCATTTT
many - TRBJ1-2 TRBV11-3 CASSSLLSSGYTF TGTGCCAGCAGCTCCCTCCTATCTAGTGGCTACACCTTC
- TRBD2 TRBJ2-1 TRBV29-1 CSVGGLRLAGGNEQFF TGCAGCGTTGGGGGACTACGACTAGCGGGAGGCAATGAGCAGTTCTTC
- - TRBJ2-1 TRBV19 CASSHTRAGPGQVDEQFF TGTGCCAGTAGTCACACTCGGGCGGGCCCCGGGCAGGTTGATGAGCAGTTCTTC
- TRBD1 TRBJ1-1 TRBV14 CASSLTGGSAEAFF TGTGCCAGCAGCCTGACAGGGGGCTCAGCTGAAGCTTTCTTT
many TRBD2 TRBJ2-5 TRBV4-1 CASSQAMTSGETQETQYF TGCGCCAGCAGCCAAGCCATGACTAGCGGGGAAACCCAAGAGACCCAGTACTTC
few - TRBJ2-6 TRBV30 CAWTRAGSGANVLTF TGTGCCTGGACGCGCGCCGGCTCTGGGGCCAACGTCCTGACTTTC
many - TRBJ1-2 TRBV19 CASSIIRGGYTF TGTGCCAGTAGTATTATTCGGGGAGGCTACACCTTC
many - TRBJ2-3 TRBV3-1 CASSLAGTGSDTQYF TGTGCCAGCAGCCTTGCGGGGACGGGGTCAGATACGCAGTATTTT